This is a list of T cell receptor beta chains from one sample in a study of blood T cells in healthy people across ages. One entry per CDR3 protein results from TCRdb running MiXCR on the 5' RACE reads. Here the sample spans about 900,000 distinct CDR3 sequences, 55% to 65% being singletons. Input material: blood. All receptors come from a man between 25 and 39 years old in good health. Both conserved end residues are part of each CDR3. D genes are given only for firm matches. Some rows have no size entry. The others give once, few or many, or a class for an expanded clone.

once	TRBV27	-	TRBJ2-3	TGTGCCAGCAGTTTATTTATGGGGGTGCGCACAGATACGCAGTATTTT	CASSLFMGVRTDTQYF
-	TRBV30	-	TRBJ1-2	TGTGCCTGGAGTGTAACTAGTGGATCAACCTATGGCTACACCTTC	CAWSVTSGSTYGYTF
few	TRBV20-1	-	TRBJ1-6	TGCAGTGCTAGAGCCGCGGGTAATTCACCCCTCCACTTT	CSARAAGNSPLHF
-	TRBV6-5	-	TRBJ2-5	TGTGCCGTCCGGGACACAAACAAGGAGACCCAGTACTTC	CAVRDTNKETQYF
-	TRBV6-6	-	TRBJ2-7	TGTGCCAGCAGTTACTCGTGGCGGTTTTACGAGCAGTACTTC	CASSYSWRFYEQYF
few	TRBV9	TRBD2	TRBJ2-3	TGTGCCAGCAGCGTAGAAGCGGGACCCTGGCCGGGAGATACGCAGTATTTT	CASSVEAGPWPGDTQYF
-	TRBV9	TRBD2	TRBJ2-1	TGTGCCAGCAGCGTCGGAGGGACTAGTTACAATGAGCAGTTCTTC	CASSVGGTSYNEQFF
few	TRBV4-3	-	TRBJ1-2	TGCGCCAGCAGCCGACTACGGGAAGACTATGGCTACACCTTC	CASSRLREDYGYTF
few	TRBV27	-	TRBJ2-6	TGTGCCAGCAGTTTCCGAGGACAACCCCGCGGCAACGTCCTGACTTTC	CASSFRGQPRGNVLTF
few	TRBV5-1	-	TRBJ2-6	TGCGCCAGCAGCTTGCAGGGGTCCAGCTCTGGGGCCAACGTCCTGACTTTC	CASSLQGSSSGANVLTF
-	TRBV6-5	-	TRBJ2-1	TGTGCCAGCAGTTTAGGGCTTAGCTCCCACAATGAGCAGTTCTTC	CASSLGLSSHNEQFF
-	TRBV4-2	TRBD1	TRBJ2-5	TGTGCCAGCAGCCGGGTGGACAGGGTAACCCACCAAGAGACCCAGTACTTC	CASSRVDRVTHQETQYF
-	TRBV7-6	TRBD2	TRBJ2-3	TGTGCCAGCAGGCTAGCGGGGGGGCGTATAGATACGCAGTATTTT	CASRLAGGRIDTQYF
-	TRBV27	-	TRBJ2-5	TGTGCCACCCGGGACGGGGGTCCATTATCGGAGACCCAGTACTTC	CATRDGGPLSETQYF
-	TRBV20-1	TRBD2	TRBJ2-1	TGCAGTGACGAGCGGGGGAAAAACAATGAGCAGTTCTTC	CSDERGKNNEQFF
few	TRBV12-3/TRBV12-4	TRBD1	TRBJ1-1	TGTGCCAGCAGTGCGACAGGGAAGGGAGCTTTCTTT	CASSATGKGAFF
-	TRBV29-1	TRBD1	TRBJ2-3	TGCAGCGTTCCGGACAGGGAAGGAGTAGATACGCAGTATTTT	CSVPDREGVDTQYF
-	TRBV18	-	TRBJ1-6	TGTGCCAGCTCAACTGGGTCGGGACACGGGAATTCACCCCTCCACTTT	CASSTGSGHGNSPLHF
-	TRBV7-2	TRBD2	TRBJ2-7	TGTGCCAGCAGCTCCGTAGCGGGGAATTCCTACGAGCAGTACTTC	CASSSVAGNSYEQYF
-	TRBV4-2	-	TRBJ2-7	TGTGCCAGCAGCCAAGACCAACTCGGACGGACCTCCTACGAGCAGTACTTC	CASSQDQLGRTSYEQYF
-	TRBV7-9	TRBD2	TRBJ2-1	TGTGCCAGCAGCTTACTCCCCGGGGCGGGGGGGCTGCATGAGCAGTTCTTC	CASSLLPGAGGLHEQFF
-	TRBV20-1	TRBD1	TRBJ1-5	TGCAGTGCTGACGGGACAGGGGGCAATCAGCCCCAGCATTTT	CSADGTGGNQPQHF
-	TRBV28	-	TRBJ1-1	TGTGCCAGCAGTTTGGACAGCCTAGGTGGTGAAGCTTTCTTT	CASSLDSLGGEAFF
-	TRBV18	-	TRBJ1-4	TGTGCCAGCTCACCACAGACGGAAACTAATGAAAAACTGTTTTTT	CASSPQTETNEKLFF
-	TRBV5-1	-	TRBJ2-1	TGCGCCAGCAGCCTACTGGTCGATGAGCAGTTCTTC	CASSLLVDEQFF
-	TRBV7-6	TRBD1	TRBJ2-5	TGTGCCAGCAGCTTAGGACGGTCAGGGGGAGAGACCCAGTACTTC	CASSLGRSGGETQYF
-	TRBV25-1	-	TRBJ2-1	TGTGCCAGCAGTGACCCCACGGCGGCAGTCCCCGGCGATGAGCAGTTCTTC	CASSDPTAAVPGDEQFF
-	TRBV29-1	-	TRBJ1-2	TGCAGCGTTGAAGTAGTCGGGGTTGCCAGGGGATATGGCTACACCTTC	CSVEVVGVARGYGYTF
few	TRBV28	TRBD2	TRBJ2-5	TGTGCCAGCAGCGTAAGCGGGATCCTCCAAGAGACCCAGTACTTC	CASSVSGILQETQYF
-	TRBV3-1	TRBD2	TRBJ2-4	TGTGCCAGCAGCCAAGATCGGGTAGCGGGGGACATTCAGTACTTC	CASSQDRVAGDIQYF
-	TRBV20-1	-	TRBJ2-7	TGCAATGGTAAAGATGGGAACGAGCAGTACTTC	CNGKDGNEQYF
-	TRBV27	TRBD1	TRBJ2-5	TGTGCCAGCAGTTCCGGGACAGGGGCAGTAGGAGAGACCCAGTACTTC	CASSSGTGAVGETQYF
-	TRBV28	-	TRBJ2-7	TGTGCCAGCAGTTTTGGGACCCAGGGTATCTACGAGCAGTACTTC	CASSFGTQGIYEQYF
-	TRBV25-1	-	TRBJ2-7	TGTGCCAGCAGTGAATTGCAGGGGCTCCCCTACGAGCAGTACTTC	CASSELQGLPYEQYF
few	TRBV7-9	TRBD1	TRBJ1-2	TGTGCCAGCAGCACTCCGGGACAGGGGGCGGGTGGCTACACCTTC	CASSTPGQGAGGYTF
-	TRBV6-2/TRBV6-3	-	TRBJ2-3	TGTGCCAGCAGTTACTCCGGTGGAGGGGGGCGAGATACGCAGTATTTT	CASSYSGGGGRDTQYF
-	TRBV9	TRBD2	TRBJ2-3	TGTGCCAGCAGTTTAGCGGGGGGCCCCTACACAGATACGCAGTATTTT	CASSLAGGPYTDTQYF
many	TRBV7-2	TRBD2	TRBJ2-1	TGTGCCAGCAGCTTAAGCGGGGGGGACTGGGGGAAGTTCTTC	CASSLSGGDWGKFF
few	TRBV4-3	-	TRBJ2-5	TGCGCCAGCAGCCAAATCGCTCGTGTAGAGACCCAGTACTTC	CASSQIARVETQYF
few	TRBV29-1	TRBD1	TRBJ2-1	TGCAGCGTTGCTCGCGCACAGGGGGACAATGAGCAGTTCTTC	CSVARAQGDNEQFF
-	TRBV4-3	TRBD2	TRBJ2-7	TGCGCCAGCAGCCAAAAGTCGGGAGGAGGAGTCTACGAGCAGTACTTC	CASSQKSGGGVYEQYF
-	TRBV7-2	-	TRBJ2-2	TGTGCCAGCAGCTCGACAGTGAACACCGGGGAGCTGTTTTTT	CASSSTVNTGELFF
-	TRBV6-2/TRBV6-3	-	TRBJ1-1	TGTGCCAGCAGCCGCCCCCGGAGGGGCACTGAAGCTTTCTTT	CASSRPRRGTEAFF
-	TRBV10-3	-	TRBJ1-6	TGTGCCATCAGTGAGGGGCCAGAAGGGGGTGAGAATTCACCCCTCCACTTT	CAISEGPEGGENSPLHF
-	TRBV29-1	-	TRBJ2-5	TGCAGCGTTACGGGACAGCGGGGAGAGACCCAGTACTTC	CSVTGQRGETQYF
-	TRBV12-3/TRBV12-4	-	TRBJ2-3	TGTGCCAGCAGTTTTGGAAGGACCTTGCTAGCAGATACGCAGTATTTT	CASSFGRTLLADTQYF
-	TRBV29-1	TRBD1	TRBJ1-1	TGCAGCGTTGAGGCTTATAGGGGGCAAACTTTCTTT	CSVEAYRGQTFF
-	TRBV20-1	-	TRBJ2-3	TGCAGTGCTAGAGTCACTCCAGGGGGGGGTACAGATACGCAGTATTTT	CSARVTPGGGTDTQYF
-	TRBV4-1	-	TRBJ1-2	TGCGCCAGCAGCCAAAGCACAACAGAAACCTATGGCTACACCTTC	CASSQSTTETYGYTF
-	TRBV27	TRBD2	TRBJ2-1	TGTGCCAGCAGTTCCCTCGGGACTAGCCCGTTCTTC	CASSSLGTSPFF
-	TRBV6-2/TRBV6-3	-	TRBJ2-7	TGTGCCAGCAGTTACTCGGAGGGAATCGGCTACGAGCAGTACTTC	CASSYSEGIGYEQYF
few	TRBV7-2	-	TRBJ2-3	TGTGCCAGCAGCTTAGCTGGGGGCCTTGCAGATACGCAGTATTTT	CASSLAGGLADTQYF
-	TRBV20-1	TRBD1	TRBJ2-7	TGCAGTGCCCGGACAGGGAGGTACGAGCAGTACTTC	CSARTGRYEQYF
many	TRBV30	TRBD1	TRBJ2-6	TGTGCCTGGAGTGTACCACAGGGGAACGGGGCCAACGTCCTGACTTTC	CAWSVPQGNGANVLTF
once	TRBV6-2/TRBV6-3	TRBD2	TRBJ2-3	TGTGCCAGCAGTTACTTCGGGACTAGCGGGGGGGACACGCAGTATTTT	CASSYFGTSGGDTQYF